The 14 T cell receptor beta chains in this list originate from one sample, sequenced in a study of blood T cells in healthy people across ages. The use of a sample-barcoded 5' primer and a J-beta primer mix characterized a second PCR of about 7 to 12 cycles. Using its own MiXCR run on the 5' RACE reads, TCRdb lists one record per CDR3 protein. The sample shows over a million distinct CDR3 sequences, roughly 43% of them seen only once. Material for sequencing was blood. These receptors were collected from a woman aged 18-29 years in good health.

The sample holds a few counts of this clonotype. This chain links TRBV25-1 with TRBJ1-2; 9 bases agree with TRBD1. The CDR3 consists of 15 residues. CDR1 and CDR2 from the germline V gene are MGHDK and SYGVNS. The J segment lost 9 bases and the V segment lost 6 bases, leaving 14 bases of the junction unmatched. This CDR3 reads CASSSGTGRTGSYTF. The CDR3 DNA reads as TGTGCCAGCAGCTCAGGGACAGGGCGAACGGGTAGCTACACCTTC.

The CDR3, as DNA: TGCAGTGCTAGAGTATGGACAGGGGGCTACTATGGCTACACCTTC. Translation: CSARVWTGGYYGYTF. The chain couples TRBV20-1 to TRBJ1-2; TRBD1 aligns across 11 bases. This CDR3 has 15 amino acids. V gave up 1 base and J gave up 3 bases; unmatched junction bases: 4. The germline V gene has CDR1 DFQATT and CDR2 SNEGSKA (reference sequence).

The chain employs TRBV20-1 and TRBJ2-1; 10 bases map to TRBD2. The CDR3 runs 19 residues. From germline, CDR1 is DFQATT and CDR2 SNEGSKA (reference sequence). Trimming removed 3 bases from V and 7 bases from J; junction bases left unmatched: 21. CDR3 region: CSASQFPSGSKRVLNEQFF. CDR3 nucleotides: TGCAGTGCTAGTCAGTTTCCTAGCGGGAGTAAGCGGGTATTGAATGAGCAGTTCTTC.

The rearrangement uses TRBV7-2 and TRBJ2-1, with D tentatively TRBD2 (7 bases). Judging by the DNA end, TRBJ2-7 fits better; the J call may be wrong. Germline CDR1 and CDR2: SGHTA and FQGNSA. This CDR3 is built from 15 residues. The CDR3 DNA is TGTGCCAGCAGCTGGGACGGGGGGCGTAGCAATGAGCAGTACTTC. Its protein product is CASSWDGGRSNEQYF.

The chain couples TRBV20-1 to TRBJ2-5; TRBD1 agrees at 10 bases. The CDR3 totals 17 residues. V dropped 3 bases and J dropped 2; count of bases not matched to a gene: 12. Germline V gives CDR1 DFQATT, CDR2 SNEGSKA (reference sequence). CDR3 DNA sequence: TGCAGTGCTAGCAGTGTGGGGACAGGGGTTCTTCAAGAGACCCAGTACTTC. Its translation: CSASSVGTGVLQETQYF.

The CDR3: CSVGTLGTEAFF. The CDR3 region has the DNA TGCAGTGTAGGGACTCTGGGGACTGAAGCTTTCTTT. J is TRBJ1-1 and V is TRBV20-1, with a tentative D call TRBD1 (5 bases). Trimming removed 7 bases at V and 5 bases at J, with 14 bases between. The CDR3 covers 12 residues. The germline gives CDR1 DFQATT, CDR2 SNEGSKA (reference sequence).

This clonotype was found a few times. The rearrangement uses TRBV6-5 and TRBJ2-7; no clear D gene. CDR3 length: 14 amino acids. Germline V CDR1 and CDR2: MNHEY, SVGAGI. The V and J ends lost 2 bases and 2 bases respectively, with 10 bases between them. In DNA, the CDR3 is TGTGCCAGCAGTTACGAGGAATTCCCCTACGAGCAGTACTTC. Its protein product is CASSYEEFPYEQYF.

DNA of the CDR3: TGTGCCAGCTCACCAAGCCAGGGGGCTGAAGCTTTCTTT. Encoded protein: CASSPSQGAEAFF. This chain links TRBV18 with TRBJ1-1; 7 bases map to TRBD1. V shed 2 bases and J 6 bases; nucleotides not matched to a gene: 3. Germline loops: CDR1 KGHSH, CDR2 LQKENI. This CDR3 contains 13 residues. The full variable domain, with the rest looked up from reference TRBV18 and TRBJ1-1, is NAGVMQNPRHLVRRRGQEARLRCSPMKGHSHVYWYRQLPEEGLKFMVYLQKENIIDESGMPKERFSAEFPKEGPSILRIQQVVRGDSAAYFCASSPSQGAEAFFGQGTRLTVV.

The chain is built from TRBV2 and TRBJ2-1; the D call may be TRBD1 or TRBD2 (5 bases each). TRBJ2-7 explains the end of the DNA better; the J call may be wrong. Germline values: CDR1 SNHLY, CDR2 FYNNEI. CDR3 length equals 15 residues. CDR3 sequence (DNA): TGTGCCAGCAGTGAGGGGGTTGGGTCCTACAATGAGCAGTACTTC. As protein: CASSEGVGSYNEQYF.

The chain has TRBV30 and TRBJ2-4; D possibly corresponds to TRBD2 (5 bases). The CDR3 runs 17 residues. Germline lookup yields CDR1 GTSNPN and CDR2 SVGIG (reference sequence). V gave up 0 bases and J gave up 0 bases, with 15 bases separating them. The CDR3 DNA follows: TGTGCCTGGAGTGTACCGGGGTTGGCGGTAGCCAAAAACATTCAGTACTTC. As protein: CAWSVPGLAVAKNIQYF. Full variable domain (remainder filled in from reference TRBV30 and TRBJ2-4): SQTIHQWPATLVQPVGSPLSLECTVEGTSNPNLYWYRQAAGRGLQLLFYSVGIGQISSEVPQNLSASRPQDRQFILSSKKLLLSDSGFYLCAWSVPGLAVAKNIQYFGAGTRLSVL.

The rearrangement joins TRBV7-6 to TRBJ2-1; weak D call: TRBD2 (5 bases). The J call could be wrong; TRBJ2-7 is a better fit for the DNA end. The CDR3 has 14 residues. CDR1 and CDR2 (germline): SGHVS, FNYEAQ. CDR3 in DNA: TGTGCCAGCGGACGGGGTCCTTCCTACAATGAGCAGTACTTC. Translating it yields CASGRGPSYNEQYF.

The chain joins TRBV6-5 to TRBJ1-2; 7 bases agree with TRBD1. CDR1 and CDR2 (germline): MNHEY, SVGAGI. CDR3 length: 16 residues. V was pared by 6 bases and J by 8 bases, with 18 bases of the junction left unmatched. CDR3 DNA: TGTGCCAGCAGGACAGTCACAGGGGCGCGGGGTAGAGGCTACACCTTC. Translation: CASRTVTGARGRGYTF.

V usage is TRBV24-1 and J usage is TRBJ1-2, with unresolved D. Germline-derived CDR1 and CDR2 are KGHDR and SFDVKD. V shed 3 bases and J shed 8 bases, with 9 bases lying between them. The CDR3 contains 12 residues. DNA of the CDR3: TGTGCCACCAGTGATGGACGGAACGGCTACACCTTC. It translates to CATSDGRNGYTF.

This clonotype has more than one count but fewer than ten. The chain couples TRBV20-1 to TRBJ1-1; D remains unclear. The CDR3 is made up of 12 amino acids. Trimming left V 4 bases short and J 1 base short, with 7 bases between. Germline V CDR1 and CDR2: DFQATT, SNEGSKA (reference sequence). CDR3 coding DNA: TGCAGTGCTATTCGCACGAACACTGAAGCTTTCTTT. It encodes CSAIRTNTEAFF.